Below, 8 T cell receptor beta chains from the same sample are listed, as sequenced in a study of a mutant IDH1 vaccine in newly diagnosed glioma. Sequencing used immunoSEQ multiplex PCR; TCRdb keeps in-frame clones, though not all of them. The data contain around 54,000 clones, about four fifths of them singletons. Noted time point: baseline, week 1 (first vaccination visit). Sample treatment: pre-vaccination baseline after standard-of-care therapy. Specimen: PBMCs, collected from a glioma patient treated with radiotherapy, temozolomide or both. The receptor set was obtained from a man aged 18 to 29 with glioma.

In its sample, this clone was seen a few times. V is TRBV30 and J is TRBJ1-1; D remains unclear. CDR1 is GTSNPN and CDR2 is SVGIG in the germline V gene (reference sequence). V shed 5 bases and J shed 0 bases, with 10 bases lying between them. The CDR3 spans 13 residues. The CDR3 here is CAWSTSMNTEAFF. CDR3 nucleotide sequence: TGTGCCTGGTCCACGAGCATGAACACTGAAGCTTTCTTT.

The genes are TRBV9 and TRBJ2-3; the D gene is possibly TRBD1 (5 bases). From germline, CDR1 is SGDLS and CDR2 YYNGEE. This CDR3 spans 17 amino acids. Between the trimmed V and J ends, which lost 3 bases and 2 bases, there was a span of 19 bases. The CDR3 nucleotides are TGTGCCAGCAGCGCACTAACGCAGGGAACAGACACAGATACGCAGTATTTT. This codes for CASSALTQGTDTDTQYF.

J is TRBJ1-4 and V is TRBV4-2; D gene unclear. Germline V gives CDR1 LGHNA, CDR2 YNFKEQ. Trimming pared 0 bases from V and 6 bases from J, leaving 14 bases between. The CDR3 sequence is 16 residues long. This chain's CDR3 is CASSQERAAGDEKLFF. The CDR3 nucleotides read TGTGCCAGCAGCCAAGAACGGGCAGCCGGGGATGAAAAACTGTTTTTT.

The chain employs TRBV6-5 and TRBJ1-1; D unresolved. Germline V lookup: CDR1 MNHEY, CDR2 SVGAGI. This CDR3 comprises 13 residues. V was clipped by 6 bases and J by 1 base, with 9 bases between them. Here the CDR3 DNA reads TGTGCCAGCAGATTCGACGGGAACACTGAAGCTTTCTTT. Translating gives CASRFDGNTEAFF.

The chain is built from TRBV19 and TRBJ2-7, with 9 bases that match TRBD2. This CDR3 region has 15 residues. Germline values: CDR1 LNHDA, CDR2 SQIVND (reference sequence). V lost 4 bases and J lost 5; bases outside the gene matches: 9. The CDR3 spells CASSRGTSKSHEQYF. DNA for the CDR3: TGTGCCAGTAGTAGAGGGACTAGCAAGTCCCACGAGCAGTACTTC.

This chain joins TRBV30 and TRBJ1-4; D remains unclear. The CDR3 consists of 13 residues. Germline CDR1 GTSNPN, CDR2 SVGIG (reference sequence). Between the trimmed V and J ends, which lost 5 bases and 8 bases, there was a span of 15 bases. The CDR3 is CAWARGAGEKLFF. The CDR3, as DNA: TGTGCCTGGGCGCGGGGAGCGGGAGAAAAACTGTTTTTT.

The gene calls are TRBV6-5 and TRBJ1-5; 10 positions agree with TRBD1. J was trimmed by 7 bases and V by 5 bases; bases with no gene match: 5. Germline CDR1 is MNHEY and CDR2 is SVGAGI. The CDR3 is 14 amino acids. This CDR3 is CASSNRDRGQPQHF. CDR3 nucleotides: TGTGCCAGCAGTAACCGGGACAGGGGCCAGCCCCAGCATTTT.

This clone ranks as medium-sized. The gene calls are TRBV9 and TRBJ2-1; 8 bases are a match to TRBD2. Germline V gene data show CDR1 as SGDLS and CDR2 as YYNGEE. J lost 8 bases, V lost 4 bases, and 8 bases had no gene match. The CDR3 is made up of 14 amino acids. CDR3 protein: CASSTSGGGHEQFF. DNA for the CDR3: TGTGCCAGCAGCACGAGCGGGGGAGGTCATGAGCAGTTCTTC. The entire variable domain, with the rest obtained from reference TRBV9 and TRBJ2-1, is as follows: DSGVTQTPKHLITATGQRVTLRCSPRSGDLSVYWYQQSLDQGLQFLIQYYNGEERAKGNILERFSAQQFPDLHSELNLSSLELGDSALYFCASSTSGGGHEQFFGPGTRLTVL.